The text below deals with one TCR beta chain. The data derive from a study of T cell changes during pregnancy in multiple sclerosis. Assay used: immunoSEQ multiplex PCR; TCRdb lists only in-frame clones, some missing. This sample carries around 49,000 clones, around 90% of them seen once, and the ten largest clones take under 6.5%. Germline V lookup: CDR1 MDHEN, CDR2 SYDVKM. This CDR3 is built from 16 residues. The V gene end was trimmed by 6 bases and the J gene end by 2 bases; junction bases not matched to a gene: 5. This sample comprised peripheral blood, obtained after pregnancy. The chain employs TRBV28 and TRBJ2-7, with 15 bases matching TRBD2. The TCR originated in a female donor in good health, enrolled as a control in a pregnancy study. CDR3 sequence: CASRGLAGGIPYEQYF. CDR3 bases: TGTGCCAGCAGAGGACTAGCGGGAGGGATCCCCTACGAGCAGTACTTC.